These 24 T cell receptor beta chains share one sample of origin, sequenced in a study of T cell changes during pregnancy in multiple sclerosis. The protocol was immunoSEQ multiplex PCR, while the TCRdb copy is restricted to in-frame clones and leaves out a portion. The table lists fewer than 50,000 clones, approximately 91% of them singletons. The source material was CD8+ T cells from peripheral blood mononuclear cells, sampled after pregnancy. The source of these receptors is a female donor with multiple sclerosis, enrolled in a pregnancy study.

This rearrangement joins TRBV13 to TRBJ2-5; 8 nucleotides agree with TRBD1. Per the germline V gene, CDR1 is PRHDT and CDR2 is FYEKMQ (reference sequence). This CDR3 has 14 residues. The J segment lost 2 bases and the V segment lost 4 bases, leaving 3 bases of the junction unmatched. This chain's CDR3 is CASSSRDRQETQYF. The CDR3 DNA reads as TGTGCCAGCAGCTCCCGGGACAGGCAAGAGACCCAGTACTTC.

The chain couples TRBV6-5 to TRBJ2-1, with TRBD1 identical over 8 bases. The CDR3 sequence is 15 residues long. J was trimmed by 2 bases and V by 4 bases; bases with no gene match: 4. Germline CDR1 is MNHEY and CDR2 is SVGAGI. The CDR3 region is CASSSTGDTYNEQFF. The CDR3 DNA is TGTGCCAGCAGTTCGACAGGGGACACCTACAATGAGCAGTTCTTC.

The CDR3 spells CASSLDPGVGNTIYF. CDR3 sequence (DNA): TGTGCCAGCAGCTTGGATCCAGGGGTTGGAAACACCATATATTTT. The V gene is TRBV5-4, the J gene TRBJ1-3; D is perhaps TRBD1 (6 bases). The CDR3 is 15 residues long. With 0 bases removed from V and 3 bases from J, the gap between germline ends came to 10 bases. The germline V gene has CDR1 SGHNT and CDR2 YYREEE (reference sequence).

V is TRBV30 and J is TRBJ2-7; the match to TRBD1 covers 9 bases. CDR3 length: 15 residues. The germline V gene encodes CDR1 GTSNPN and CDR2 SVGIG (reference sequence). The J segment lost 2 bases and the V segment lost 1 base, leaving 6 bases of the junction unmatched. CDR3 residues: CAWSALQGAAYEQYF. CDR3 nucleotides: TGTGCCTGGAGTGCCTTACAGGGGGCGGCCTACGAGCAGTACTTC.

The rearrangement links TRBV5-4 to TRBJ2-5, with 13 positions matching TRBD2. The J segment lost 2 bases and the V segment lost 4 bases, leaving 14 bases of the junction unmatched. The CDR3 extends over 19 amino acids. Germline V gene sequence: CDR1 SGHNT, CDR2 YYREEE (reference sequence). The CDR3 loop is CASSPLWTSGGGGQETQYF. DNA of the CDR3: TGTGCCAGCAGCCCACTTTGGACTAGCGGGGGTGGCGGACAAGAGACCCAGTACTTC.

V gene TRBV7-8 combines with J gene TRBJ2-7; 7 bases line up with TRBD2. The CDR3 extends over 16 amino acids. Germline CDR1 is SGHVS and CDR2 is FQNEAQ. V was clipped by 4 bases and J by 3 bases; unmatched bases: 12. The CDR3 DNA reads TGTGCCAGCAGCTCCCCCCCCACTAGCGTGGGCTACGAGCAGTACTTC. This sequence encodes CASSSPPTSVGYEQYF.

The genes are TRBV5-6 and TRBJ2-7; 10 nucleotides align to TRBD1. The CDR3 is 15 residues long. The V and J ends lost 2 bases and 6 bases, in that order; junction bases with no gene match: 8. Germline V lookup: CDR1 SGHDT, CDR2 YYEEEE. CDR3 sequence reads: CASSFRDRGFGEQYF. DNA for the CDR3: TGTGCCAGCAGCTTCCGGGACAGGGGATTCGGCGAGCAGTACTTC.

The chain has TRBV10-3 and TRBJ2-1; tentative D call: TRBD2 (5 bases). Germline-derived CDR1 and CDR2 are ENHRY and SYGVKD. V was trimmed by 0 bases and J by 4 bases, leaving 7 bases between them. The CDR3 has 14 amino acids. The CDR3 reads CAISESRDYNEQFF. The CDR3 DNA sequence: TGTGCCATCAGTGAGTCGAGGGATTACAATGAGCAGTTCTTC.

The V gene is TRBV29-1, the J gene TRBJ1-2, with D maybe TRBD1 (6 bases). CDR1 and CDR2 (germline): SQVTM, ANQGSEA. V was clipped by 4 bases and J by 0 bases, with 6 bases between them. This CDR3 has 12 amino acids. The CDR3 protein is CSVAGANYGYTF. The CDR3 nucleotides read TGCAGCGTTGCAGGGGCTAACTATGGCTACACCTTC.

The count of this clone is one. CDR3 residues: CASSYKGGADTGELFF. The CDR3 coding sequence is TGCGCCAGCAGCTACAAGGGGGGGGCGGACACCGGGGAGCTGTTTTTT. The V call is TRBV4-1, the J call TRBJ2-2; maybe TRBD2 (7 bases). Trimming removed 5 bases at V and 3 bases at J, with 16 bases between. Germline CDR1 MGHRA, CDR2 YSYEKL. The CDR3 runs 16 residues.

V is TRBV25-1 and J is TRBJ2-7, with 8 bases matching TRBD1. The V gene end was trimmed by 2 bases and the J gene end by 5 bases; junction bases not matched to a gene: 5. The length of the CDR3 is 14 residues. CDR1 is MGHDK, CDR2 SYGVNS, per germline. CDR3 DNA: TGTGCCAGCAGTGAAAGGGCAGGGGGCGACGAGCAGTACTTC. It is translated as CASSERAGGDEQYF.

The rearrangement uses TRBV5-4 and TRBJ2-2; D is uncertain. The germline gives CDR1 SGHNT, CDR2 YYREEE (reference sequence). The length of the CDR3 is 12 residues. The V end was cut by 10 bases, the J end by 9 bases, with 16 bases between. This chain's CDR3 is CAFLSGPRELFF. The DNA of the CDR3 is TGTGCCTTTTTATCGGGTCCCAGGGAGCTGTTTTTT.

This chain links TRBV4-2 with TRBJ2-7, with D maybe TRBD1 (6 bases). The germline CDR1 and CDR2 sequences are LGHNA and YNFKEQ. The CDR3 is 14 amino acids. Trimming cost V 4 bases and J 2 bases, with 12 bases left between them. In DNA form, the CDR3 reads TGTGCCAGCAGCCCCGAGACAGGTGCCTACGAGCAGTACTTC. Encoded protein: CASSPETGAYEQYF.

The genes are TRBV19 and TRBJ2-1, with D tentatively TRBD1 (6 bases). The CDR3 length is 15 residues. The V gene's germline CDR1 is LNHDA and CDR2 SQIVND (reference sequence). V was trimmed by 4 bases and J by 5 bases, leaving 15 bases between them. The CDR3 region is CASSRQVGTHNEQFF. The CDR3 DNA is TGTGCCAGTAGTAGACAGGTTGGAACCCACAATGAGCAGTTCTTC.

This CDR3 reads CASSPAGGADTQYF. The CDR3 DNA is TGTGCCAGCAGCCCCGCGGGGGGTGCAGATACGCAGTATTTT. This rearrangement joins TRBV4-2 to TRBJ2-3; 8 nucleotides line up with TRBD2. The CDR3 has 14 amino acids. Germline V CDR1 and CDR2: LGHNA, YNFKEQ. Unmatched junction bases numbered 4, after V lost 4 bases and J lost 4 bases.

The V gene is TRBV7-2, the J gene TRBJ2-2; D is undetermined. The CDR3 has 13 residues. Between the trimmed V and J ends, which lost 1 base and 5 bases, there was a span of 5 bases. CDR1 SGHTA and CDR2 FQGNSA come from the germline V gene. The CDR3 region has the DNA TGTGCCAGCAGCTTAGGCGGAACCGGGGAGCTGTTTTTT. Translation gives CASSLGGTGELFF.

V usage is TRBV6-1 and J usage is TRBJ1-5; D gene ambiguous. Trimming took off 6 bases at V and 0 bases at J, with 18 bases between the two ends. Per germline, CDR1 MNHNS and CDR2 SASEGT. CDR3 length: 17 residues. CDR3 sequence: CASRESSTFHSNQPQHF. Here the CDR3 DNA reads TGTGCCAGCAGAGAATCCTCGACATTTCATAGCAATCAGCCCCAGCATTTT.

The chain uses TRBV7-9 and TRBJ2-7, with D unresolved. Germline CDR1 SEHNR, CDR2 FQNEAQ (reference sequence). This CDR3 comprises 12 residues. Trimming cost V 4 bases and J 2 bases, with 6 bases left between them. Written as DNA, the CDR3 is TGTGCCAGCAGCTCGACTCCCTACGAGCAGTACTTC. Amino acids: CASSSTPYEQYF. Looking up the rest from reference TRBV7-9 and TRBJ2-7 gives the full variable domain: DTGVSQNPRHKITKRGQNVTFRCDPISEHNRLYWYRQTLGQGPEFLTYFQNEAQLEKSRLLSDRFSAERPKGSFSTLEIQRTEQGDSAMYLCASSSTPYEQYFGPGTRLTVT.

V is TRBV6-1 and J is TRBJ2-2, with D tentatively TRBD2 (6 bases). The V end was cut by 7 bases, the J end by 5 bases, with 11 bases between. Per the germline V gene, CDR1 is MNHNS and CDR2 is SASEGT. The CDR3 is 13 residues long. Written as DNA, the CDR3 is TGTGCCAGCACCGTAGGAGGGACCGGGGAGCTGTTTTTT. Amino acids: CASTVGGTGELFF.

This rearrangement joins TRBV10-1 to TRBJ1-5; weak D call: TRBD1 (5 bases). Germline values: CDR1 WNHNN, CDR2 SYGVQD (reference sequence). Trimming took 3 bases from V and 3 from J, leaving 12 bases between them. The CDR3 sequence is 15 residues long. This CDR3 reads CASSDQQGLNQPQHF. CDR3 in DNA: TGCGCCAGCAGTGATCAGCAGGGACTCAATCAGCCCCAGCATTTT.

The chain joins TRBV29-1 to TRBJ2-5; D is unresolved. The CDR3 is 13 amino acids. V shed 1 base and J shed 2 bases, with 8 bases lying between them. CDR1 is SQVTM and CDR2 is ANQGSEA in the germline V gene. In DNA, the CDR3 is TGCAGCGTTGAAGGTGGGCAACAAGAGACCCAGTACTTC. Its protein is CSVEGGQQETQYF. The full variable domain, with the rest looked up from reference TRBV29-1 and TRBJ2-5, is SAVISQKPSRDICQRGTSLTIQCQVDSQVTMMFWYRQQPGQSLTLIATANQGSEATYESGFVIDKFPISRPNLTFSTLTVSNMSPEDSSIYLCSVEGGQQETQYFGPGTRLLVL.

The sample holds one count of this clone. V usage is TRBV10-3 and J usage is TRBJ1-1; no clear D gene. CDR3 length: 12 residues. Germline-derived CDR1 and CDR2 are ENHRY and SYGVKD. With 11 bases removed from V and 4 bases from J, the gap between germline ends came to 14 bases. CDR3 amino acids: CASVSSGTEAFF. The CDR3 coding sequence is TGTGCCTCCGTTTCCTCGGGCACTGAAGCTTTCTTT.

The chain recombines TRBV7-6 with TRBJ2-1, with 7 positions matching TRBD2. The CDR3 is 12 amino acids. Germline V lookup: CDR1 SGHVS, CDR2 FNYEAQ. The V and J ends lost 4 bases and 13 bases, in that order; junction bases with no gene match: 7. CDR3 protein: CASSSSREGQFF. The CDR3 DNA reads as TGTGCCAGCAGCTCAAGCAGGGAGGGCCAGTTCTTC.

This rearrangement joins TRBV7-3 to TRBJ2-5, with 9 bases lining up with TRBD2. This CDR3 is 14 amino acids long. Germline V gene sequence: CDR1 SGHTA, CDR2 FQGTGA. V shed 5 bases and J 5 bases; nucleotides not matched to a gene: 6. The CDR3: CASSGGGAGETQYF. Written as DNA, the CDR3 is TGTGCCAGCAGCGGCGGGGGGGCGGGGGAGACCCAGTACTTC. The variable domain in full, with the rest retrieved from reference TRBV7-3 and TRBJ2-5, is GAGVSQTPSNKVTEKGKYVELRCDPISGHTALYWYRQSLGQGPEFLIYFQGTGAADDSGLPNDRFFAVRPEGSVSTLKIQRTERGDSAVYLCASSGGGAGETQYFGPGTRLLVL.